This T cell receptor (beta chain) was found in a study of blood T cell repertoires in COVID-19. The V end lost 5 bases, the J end lost 2 bases, and 5 bases lay between the germline ends. This CDR3 has 12 residues. CDR1 SGHTA and CDR2 FQGNSA come from the germline V gene. Sequencing was performed with immunoSEQ multiplex PCR; in TCRdb, only in-frame clones are kept and a portion is missing. The sample has 100,000 to 150,000 clones, around 88% seen once. The chain is built from TRBV7-2 and TRBJ2-3; no definite D call. This receptor was obtained from a woman aged 50 to 60 who had recovered from COVID-19. The material sequenced was PBMCs or T cells enriched from blood (not recorded which). The DNA of the CDR3 is TGTGCCAGCAGCCCGTACACAGATACGCAGTATTTT. Amino acid sequence: CASSPYTDTQYF.